A selection of T cell receptor beta chains follows, all from one sample in a study of shared clonotypes between healthy human individuals. Sequencing was performed with immunoSEQ multiplex PCR; in TCRdb, only in-frame clones are kept and a portion is missing. Here the sample spans about 2.4 million clones, more than 90% being singletons. Sample: naive CD4+ T cells sorted from blood. The receptors shown here come from a man aged 18-30 years in good health. Both conserved end residues are part of each CDR3. A D gene is named only where the DNA matches it firmly. Clone size is stated in some rows and not others, as once, few, many or a class when expanded.

CASSLARGYGYTF,TGTGCCAGCAGTTTAGCCAGGGGCTATGGCTACACCTTC,.,13,TRBJ1-2,TRBV28,.
CASSRTAYNEKLFF,TGTGCCAGCAGCCGGACGGCCTATAATGAAAAACTGTTTTTT,.,14,TRBJ1-4,TRBV7-6,.
CASSLSAGSTDTQYF,TGTGCCAGCAGCTTATCGGCGGGGAGCACAGATACGCAGTATTTT,.,15,TRBJ2-3,TRBV7-3,.
CASSLDPSVYEQYF,TGCGCCAGCAGCTTGGACCCGTCTGTCTACGAGCAGTACTTC,.,14,TRBJ2-7,TRBV5-1,.
CASSREHYGYTF,TGTGCCAGCAGCAGGGAGCACTATGGCTACACCTTC,.,12,TRBJ1-2,TRBV7-9,.
CASSLRPGQMNTEAFF,TGTGCCAGCAGCTTAAGGCCGGGACAAATGAACACTGAAGCTTTCTTT,.,16,TRBJ1-1,TRBV11-3,.
CASSSKIPTPLSKSYEQYF,TGTGCCAGCAGCAGTAAAATCCCTACACCCTTAAGTAAGTCCTACGAGCAGTACTTC,.,19,TRBJ2-7,TRBV21-1,.
CASSLGKRDAYNSPLHF,TGTGCCAGCAGTTTGGGTAAAAGGGATGCCTATAATTCACCCCTCCACTTT,.,17,TRBJ1-6,TRBV28,.
CSARMTGEQFF,TGCAGTGCTAGAATGACAGGGGAGCAGTTCTTC,.,11,TRBJ2-1,TRBV20-1,TRBD1
CASSLDRRGETQYF,TGTGCCAGCAGCTTAGATCGGCGGGGAGAGACCCAGTACTTC,.,14,TRBJ2-5,TRBV11-3,.
CASSPYQGLNTGELFF,TGTGCCAGCAGCCCCTACCAGGGACTTAACACCGGGGAGCTGTTTTTT,.,16,TRBJ2-2,TRBV9,.
CASSARQGNQPQHF,TGTGCCAGTAGTGCGCGACAGGGCAATCAGCCCCAGCATTTT,.,14,TRBJ1-5,TRBV19,.
CASSLANVRGDEQYF,TGTGCCAGCAGCTTAGCGAATGTTCGTGGGGACGAGCAGTACTTC,.,15,TRBJ2-7,TRBV7-9,.
CASSLRPAESGELFF,TGTGCCAGCAGCTTAAGGCCAGCCGAATCCGGGGAGCTGTTTTTT,.,15,TRBJ2-2,TRBV7-9,.
CASSQVSQAANTGELFF,TGCGCCAGCAGCCAAGTTAGTCAGGCGGCGAACACCGGGGAGCTGTTTTTT,.,17,TRBJ2-2,TRBV4-3,.
CASSEGRSSYNEQFF,TGTGCCAGCAGTGAGGGGCGGAGCTCCTACAATGAGCAGTTCTTC,.,15,TRBJ2-1,TRBV2,.
CASSIEGGTEAFF,TGTGCCAGTAGTATAGAAGGGGGGACTGAAGCTTTCTTT,.,13,TRBJ1-1,TRBV19,.
CASSARDRDNSPLHF,TGTGCCAGCAGTGCCCGGGACAGGGATAATTCACCCCTCCACTTT,.,15,TRBJ1-6,TRBV2,TRBD1
CASSRRQGDYTEAFF,TGTGCCAGCAGCCGACGACAGGGGGACTACACTGAAGCTTTCTTT,.,15,TRBJ1-1,TRBV9,TRBD1
CASSLTSNTEAFF,TGTGCCAGCAGCTTAACCAGTAACACTGAAGCTTTCTTT,few,13,TRBJ1-1,TRBV7-9,.
CASSQEGGQGFIF,TGCGCCAGCAGCCAAGAAGGGGGACAGGGATTCATCTTC,.,13,TRBJ2-1,TRBV4-3,TRBD1
CASSEGQGVGELFF,TGTGCCAGCAGCGAGGGACAGGGAGTCGGGGAGCTGTTTTTT,.,14,TRBJ2-2,TRBV21-1,.
CASSLPGLQETQYF,TGTGCCAGCAGCTTACCTGGTCTCCAAGAGACCCAGTACTTC,.,14,TRBJ2-5,TRBV7-9,.
CASSRGGNSYEQYF,TGTGCCAGCAGTCGGGGAGGAAACTCCTACGAGCAGTACTTC,once,14,TRBJ2-7,TRBV6-6,.
CASSYGLAGGQETQYF,TGTGCCAGCAGTTACGGACTAGCGGGAGGGCAGGAGACCCAGTACTTC,.,16,TRBJ2-5,TRBV6-6,TRBD2
CASMPGLSSPLHF,TGTGCCAGCATGCCGGGACTTTCTTCACCCCTCCACTTT,.,13,TRBJ1-6,TRBV6-1,.
CASSQYRPTIYF,TGTGCCAGCAGCCAGTACAGGCCCACCATATATTTT,.,12,TRBJ1-3,TRBV7-2,.
CASSWEVARGHSGANVLTF,TGTGCCAGCAGCTGGGAGGTCGCCAGGGGCCACTCTGGGGCCAACGTCCTGACTTTC,.,19,TRBJ2-6,TRBV5-8,.
CASRQDRDTYEQYF,TGTGCCAGCAGACAAGACAGAGATACCTACGAGCAGTACTTC,.,14,TRBJ2-7,TRBV7-2,.
CASSLEAGETYLIEQYF,TGTGCCAGCAGCTTGGAAGCGGGAGAAACGTATCTTATCGAGCAGTACTTC,.,17,TRBJ2-7,TRBV5-4,TRBD2
CASSLDRGGEQYF,TGTGCCAGCAGTCTAGACAGGGGGGGCGAGCAGTACTTC,.,13,TRBJ2-7,TRBV11-2,TRBD1
CASSFWAGTYEQYF,TGTGCCAGCAGCTTCTGGGCAGGGACCTACGAGCAGTACTTC,.,14,TRBJ2-7,TRBV27,.
CASSLGLAGNEQFF,TGCGCCAGCAGCTTGGGACTAGCGGGCAATGAGCAGTTCTTC,few,14,TRBJ2-1,TRBV5-1,TRBD2
CASSWTGRGPSGANVLTF,TGTGCCAGCAGTTGGACGGGGCGAGGTCCCTCTGGGGCCAACGTCCTGACTTTC,.,18,TRBJ2-6,TRBV27,.
CAISTPGLAMYEQYF,TGTGCCATCAGTACACCGGGACTGGCTATGTACGAGCAGTACTTC,.,15,TRBJ2-7,TRBV10-3,.
CASSQGTSNYGYTF,TGCGCCAGCAGCCAAGGGACATCTAACTATGGCTACACCTTC,.,14,TRBJ1-2,TRBV5-1,.
CATSRDRTNYGYTF,TGTGCCACCAGCCGGGACAGAACTAACTATGGCTACACCTTC,.,14,TRBJ1-2,TRBV15,TRBD1
CASSPQGPTEQFF,TGTGCCAGCAGCCCCCAGGGACCGACGGAGCAGTTCTTC,.,13,TRBJ2-1,TRBV7-9,.
CASSKSGKIPSSYNSPLHF,TGTGCCAGCAGTAAATCGGGGAAAATTCCGAGCTCCTATAATTCACCCCTCCACTTT,.,19,TRBJ1-6,TRBV5-6,.
CAISGGNTGELFF,TGTGCCATCAGTGGAGGGAACACCGGGGAGCTGTTTTTT,.,13,TRBJ2-2,TRBV10-3,.
CASSSGTVGSTEAFF,TGCGCCAGCAGCTCGGGGACGGTCGGATCCACTGAAGCTTTCTTT,.,15,TRBJ1-1,TRBV5-1,.
CASSLGGLAGGRETQYF,TGTGCCAGCAGCTTAGGTGGACTAGCGGGAGGTCGGGAGACCCAGTACTTC,.,17,TRBJ2-5,TRBV11-2,TRBD2
CAIRGSGSTEAFF,TGTGCCATCAGGGGGTCAGGGAGCACTGAAGCTTTCTTT,.,13,TRBJ1-1,TRBV10-3,.
CAWSGFYEQYF,TGTGCCTGGAGTGGATTCTACGAGCAGTACTTC,.,11,TRBJ2-7,TRBV30,.
CASSLNPGTGSSLGYF,TGTGCCAGCAGCTTGAACCCCGGGACAGGCTCTTCCCTGGGGTACTTC,.,16,TRBJ2-7,TRBV5-6,TRBD1
CASRPSYYQETQYF,TGTGCCAGCAGACCCTCCTACTACCAAGAGACCCAGTACTTC,once,14,TRBJ2-5,TRBV27,.